What follows is one T cell receptor beta chain and its context. CDR3 length: 14 residues. Germline assignment: CDR1 WSHSY and CDR2 SAAADI. V was cut by 2 bases and J by 1 base, with 8 bases left in between. This specimen comes from a study of blood T cell repertoires in COVID-19. Study background: Acute-phase and convalescent COVID-19 samples originated in the United States, Italy and Spain. PBMCs, B-cell-depleted T cells, or T cells were the source of the cDNA or gDNA that made up the material.

TCRdb's copy holds only in-frame clones and misses some; the assay was immunoSEQ multiplex PCR. Among around 150,000 clones, 76% were seen once, and the ten largest hold roughly 3.5%. This receptor was obtained from a woman older than 75 with acute or convalescent COVID-19. Input material: peripheral blood. The chain has TRBV10-2 and TRBJ2-5; D perhaps matches TRBD1 (6 bases). The CDR3 is CASSEDRLQETQYF. In DNA, the CDR3 is TGCGCCAGCAGTGAGGACAGGCTCCAAGAGACCCAGTACTTC.